Reported below is one T cell receptor beta chain. The V gene lost 4 bases and the J gene lost 1 base, with 10 bases spanning the gap. This CDR3 has 15 amino acids. CDR1 is MNHEY, CDR2 SVGEGT, per germline. Sequencing used immunoSEQ multiplex PCR; TCRdb keeps in-frame clones, though not all of them. The sample carries 150,000 to 200,000 clones, approximately 85% recorded once. This sample stems from a study of blood T cell repertoires in COVID-19. This receptor was identified in a human donor with active or convalescent COVID-19. The donor label of this sample is uncertain. The sequenced material came from peripheral blood. The chain links TRBV6-2 or TRBV6-3 to TRBJ2-2; D remains ambiguous. CDR3 nucleotides: TGTGCCAGCAGTTCTGCCCTACTGAACACCGGGGAGCTGTTTTTT. Translating gives CASSSALLNTGELFF.